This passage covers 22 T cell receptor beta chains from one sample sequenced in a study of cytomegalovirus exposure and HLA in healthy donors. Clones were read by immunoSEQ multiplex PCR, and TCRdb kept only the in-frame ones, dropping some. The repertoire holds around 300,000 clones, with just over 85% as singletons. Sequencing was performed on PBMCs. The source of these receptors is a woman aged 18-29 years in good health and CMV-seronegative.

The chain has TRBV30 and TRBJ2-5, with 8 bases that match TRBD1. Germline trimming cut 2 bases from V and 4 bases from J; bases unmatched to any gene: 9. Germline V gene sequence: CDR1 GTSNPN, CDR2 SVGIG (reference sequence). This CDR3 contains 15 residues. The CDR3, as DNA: TGTGCCTGGAGTCCAGGGACAGGTGGGAGAGAGACCCAGTACTTC. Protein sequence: CAWSPGTGGRETQYF.

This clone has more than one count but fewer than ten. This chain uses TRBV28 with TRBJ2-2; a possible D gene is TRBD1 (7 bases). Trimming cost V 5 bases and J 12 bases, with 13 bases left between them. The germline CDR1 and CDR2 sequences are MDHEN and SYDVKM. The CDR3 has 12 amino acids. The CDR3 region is CASSVTGRKLFF. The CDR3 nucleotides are TGTGCCAGCAGTGTGACAGGGAGGAAGCTGTTTTTT.

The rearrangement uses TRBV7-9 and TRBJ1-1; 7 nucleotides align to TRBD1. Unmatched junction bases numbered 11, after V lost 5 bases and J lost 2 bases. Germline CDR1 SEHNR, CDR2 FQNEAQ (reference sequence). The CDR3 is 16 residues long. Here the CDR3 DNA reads TGTGCCAGCAGCCACGCGAGGGGGCAGTCTAACACTGAAGCTTTCTTT. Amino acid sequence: CASSHARGQSNTEAFF.

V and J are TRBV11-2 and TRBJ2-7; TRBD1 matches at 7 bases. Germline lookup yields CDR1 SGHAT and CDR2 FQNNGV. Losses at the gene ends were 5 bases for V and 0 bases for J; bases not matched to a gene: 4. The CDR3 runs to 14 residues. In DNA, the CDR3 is TGTGCCAGCAGCCCCGACAGGGACTCCTACGAGCAGTACTTC. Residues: CASSPDRDSYEQYF. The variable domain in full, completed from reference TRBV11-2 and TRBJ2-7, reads EAGVAQSPRYKIIEKRQSVAFWCNPISGHATLYWYQQILGQGPKLLIQFQNNGVVDDSQLPKDRFSAERLKGVDSTLKIQPAKLEDSAVYLCASSPDRDSYEQYFGPGTRLTVT.

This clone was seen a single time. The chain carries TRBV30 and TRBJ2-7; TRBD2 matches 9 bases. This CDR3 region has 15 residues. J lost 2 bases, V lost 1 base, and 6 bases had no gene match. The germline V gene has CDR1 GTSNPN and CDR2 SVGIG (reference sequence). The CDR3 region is CAWSAVGGRAYEQYF. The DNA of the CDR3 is TGTGCCTGGAGTGCTGTAGGCGGGAGGGCCTACGAGCAGTACTTC.

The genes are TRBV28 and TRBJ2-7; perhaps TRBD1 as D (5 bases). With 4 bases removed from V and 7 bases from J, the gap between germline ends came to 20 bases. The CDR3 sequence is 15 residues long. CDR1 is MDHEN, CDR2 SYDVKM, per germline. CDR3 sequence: CASSSPTSGLGEQYF. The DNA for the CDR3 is TGTGCCAGCAGTTCCCCGACGTCAGGGCTAGGTGAGCAGTACTTC. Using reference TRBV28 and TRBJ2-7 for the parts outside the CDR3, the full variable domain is DVKVTQSSRYLVKRTGEKVFLECVQDMDHENMFWYRQDPGLGLRLIYFSYDVKMKEKGDIPEGYSVSREKKERFSLILESASTNQTSMYLCASSSPTSGLGEQYFGPGTRLTVT.

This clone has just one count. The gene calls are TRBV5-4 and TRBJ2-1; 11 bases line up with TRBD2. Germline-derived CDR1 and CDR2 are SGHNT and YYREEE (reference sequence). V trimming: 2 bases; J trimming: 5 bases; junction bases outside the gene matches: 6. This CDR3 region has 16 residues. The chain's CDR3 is CASSLGGLAANNEQFF. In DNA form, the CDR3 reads TGTGCCAGCAGCTTAGGGGGACTAGCGGCAAACAATGAGCAGTTCTTC.

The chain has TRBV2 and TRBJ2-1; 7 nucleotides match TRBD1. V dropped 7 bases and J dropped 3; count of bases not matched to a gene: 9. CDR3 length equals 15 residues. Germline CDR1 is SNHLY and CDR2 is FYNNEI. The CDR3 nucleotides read TGTGCCAGCAAGACAGGGCCCAGAGGCTACAATGAGCAGTTCTTC. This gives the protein CASKTGPRGYNEQFF.

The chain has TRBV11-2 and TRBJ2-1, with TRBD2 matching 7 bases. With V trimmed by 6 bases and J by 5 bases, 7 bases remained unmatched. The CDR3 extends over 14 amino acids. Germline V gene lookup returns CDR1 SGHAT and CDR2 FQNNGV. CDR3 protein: CASRYSRGDNEQFF. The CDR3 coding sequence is TGTGCCAGCAGATACTCCCGGGGGGACAATGAGCAGTTCTTC.

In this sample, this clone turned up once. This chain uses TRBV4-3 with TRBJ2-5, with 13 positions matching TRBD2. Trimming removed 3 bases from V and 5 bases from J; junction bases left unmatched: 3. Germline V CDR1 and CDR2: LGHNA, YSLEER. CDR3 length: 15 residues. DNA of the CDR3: TGCGCCAGCAGCCAGACTAGCGGGGGGCCCGAGACCCAGTACTTC. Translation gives CASSQTSGGPETQYF.

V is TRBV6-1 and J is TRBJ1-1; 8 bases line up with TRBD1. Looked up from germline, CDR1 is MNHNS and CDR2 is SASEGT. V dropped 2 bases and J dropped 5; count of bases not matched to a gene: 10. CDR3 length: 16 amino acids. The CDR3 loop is CASSERRAGGETEAFF. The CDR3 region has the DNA TGTGCCAGCAGTGAACGGCGCGCAGGGGGCGAGACTGAAGCTTTCTTT.

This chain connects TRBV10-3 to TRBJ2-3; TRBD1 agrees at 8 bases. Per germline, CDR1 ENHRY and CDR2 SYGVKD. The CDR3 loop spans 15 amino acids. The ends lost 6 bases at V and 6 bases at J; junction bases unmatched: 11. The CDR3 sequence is CAISKTGDEIDTQYF. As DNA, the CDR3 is TGTGCCATCAGCAAGACAGGGGATGAGATCGATACGCAGTATTTT.

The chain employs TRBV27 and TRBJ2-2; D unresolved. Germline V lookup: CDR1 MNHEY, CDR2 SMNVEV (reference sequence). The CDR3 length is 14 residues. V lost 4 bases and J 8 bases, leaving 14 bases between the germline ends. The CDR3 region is CASSSPLGKGELFF. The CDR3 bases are TGTGCCAGCAGTTCCCCCCTGGGCAAGGGGGAGCTGTTTTTT.

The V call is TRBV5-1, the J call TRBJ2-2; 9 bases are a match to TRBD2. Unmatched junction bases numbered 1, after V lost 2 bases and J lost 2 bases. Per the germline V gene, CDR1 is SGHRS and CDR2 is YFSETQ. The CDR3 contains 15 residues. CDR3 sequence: CASSFSGGNTGELFF. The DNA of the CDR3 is TGCGCCAGCAGCTTTAGCGGGGGAAACACCGGGGAGCTGTTTTTT. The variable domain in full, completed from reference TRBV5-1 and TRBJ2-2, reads KAGVTQTPRYLIKTRGQQVTLSCSPISGHRSVSWYQQTPGQGLQFLFEYFSETQRNKGNFPGRFSGRQFSNSRSEMNVSTLELGDSALYLCASSFSGGNTGELFFGEGSRLTVL.

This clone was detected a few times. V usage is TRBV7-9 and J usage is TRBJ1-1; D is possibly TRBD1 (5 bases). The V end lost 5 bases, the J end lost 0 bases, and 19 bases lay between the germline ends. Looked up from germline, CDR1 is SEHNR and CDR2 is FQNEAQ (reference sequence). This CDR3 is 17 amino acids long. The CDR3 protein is CASSGTGGSTLNTEAFF. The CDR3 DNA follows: TGTGCCAGCAGCGGGACGGGGGGTTCTACCCTGAACACTGAAGCTTTCTTT.

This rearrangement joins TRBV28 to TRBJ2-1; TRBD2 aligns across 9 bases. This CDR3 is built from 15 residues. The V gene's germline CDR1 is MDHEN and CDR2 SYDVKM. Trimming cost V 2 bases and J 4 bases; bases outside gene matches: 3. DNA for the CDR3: TGTGCCAGCAGTTTACAGCGGGAGGATTACAATGAGCAGTTCTTC. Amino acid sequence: CASSLQREDYNEQFF.

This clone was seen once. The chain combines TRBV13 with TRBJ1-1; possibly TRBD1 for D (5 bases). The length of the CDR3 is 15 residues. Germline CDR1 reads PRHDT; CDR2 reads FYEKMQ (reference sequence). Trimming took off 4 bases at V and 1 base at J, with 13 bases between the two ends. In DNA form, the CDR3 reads TGTGCCAGCAGCTATGAACCCGGGGGGAACACTGAAGCTTTCTTT. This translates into CASSYEPGGNTEAFF.

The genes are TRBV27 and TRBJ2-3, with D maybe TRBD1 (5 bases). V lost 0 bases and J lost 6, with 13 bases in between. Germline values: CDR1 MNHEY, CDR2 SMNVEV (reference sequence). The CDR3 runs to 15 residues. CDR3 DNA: TGTGCCAGCAGTTTATCTGGCAGGGTATGGGATACGCAGTATTTT. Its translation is CASSLSGRVWDTQYF.

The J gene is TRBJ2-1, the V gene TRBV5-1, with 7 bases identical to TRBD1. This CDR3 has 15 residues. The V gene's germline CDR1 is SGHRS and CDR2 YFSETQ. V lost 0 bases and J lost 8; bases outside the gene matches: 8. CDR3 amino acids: CASSLGQGWGDEQFF. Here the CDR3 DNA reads TGCGCCAGCAGCTTGGGACAGGGATGGGGTGATGAGCAGTTCTTC.

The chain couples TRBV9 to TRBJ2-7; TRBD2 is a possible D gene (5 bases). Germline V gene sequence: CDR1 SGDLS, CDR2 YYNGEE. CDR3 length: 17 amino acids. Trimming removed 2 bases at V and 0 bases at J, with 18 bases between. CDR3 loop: CASSVGRLADDSYEQYF. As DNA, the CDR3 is TGTGCCAGCAGCGTCGGAAGGCTAGCTGACGACTCCTACGAGCAGTACTTC.

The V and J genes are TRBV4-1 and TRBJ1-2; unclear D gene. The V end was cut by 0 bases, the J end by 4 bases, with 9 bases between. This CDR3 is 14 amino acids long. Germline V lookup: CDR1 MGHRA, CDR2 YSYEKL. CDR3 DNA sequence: TGCGCCAGCAGCCAAGAGGGCTCATTCTATGGCTACACCTTC. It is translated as CASSQEGSFYGYTF.

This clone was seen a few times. CDR3 sequence: CASSEGTSGTYEQFF. DNA of the CDR3: TGTGCCAGCAGCGAGGGGACTAGCGGGACGTATGAGCAGTTCTTC. This chain links TRBV9 with TRBJ2-1; the match to TRBD2 covers 13 bases. The CDR3 is made up of 15 amino acids. V was pared by 3 bases and J by 8 bases, with 5 bases of the junction left unmatched. The V gene's germline CDR1 is SGDLS and CDR2 YYNGEE.